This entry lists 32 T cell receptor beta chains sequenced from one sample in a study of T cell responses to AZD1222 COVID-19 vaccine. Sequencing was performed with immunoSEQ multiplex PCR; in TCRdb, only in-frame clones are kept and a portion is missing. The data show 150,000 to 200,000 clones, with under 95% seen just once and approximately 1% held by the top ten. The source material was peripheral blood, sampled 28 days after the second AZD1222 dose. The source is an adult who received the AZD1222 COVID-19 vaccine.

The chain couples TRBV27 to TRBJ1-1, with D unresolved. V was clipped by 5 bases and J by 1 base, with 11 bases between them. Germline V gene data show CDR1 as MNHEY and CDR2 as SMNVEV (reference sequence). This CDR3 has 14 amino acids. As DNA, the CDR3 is TGTGCCAGCAGTCCCAGTACCCGGAACACTGAAGCTTTCTTT. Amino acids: CASSPSTRNTEAFF.

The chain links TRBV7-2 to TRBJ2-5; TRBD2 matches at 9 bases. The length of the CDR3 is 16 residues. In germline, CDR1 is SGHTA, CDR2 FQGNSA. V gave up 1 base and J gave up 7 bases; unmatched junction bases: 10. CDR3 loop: CASSLGDSGGASTQYF. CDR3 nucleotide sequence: TGTGCCAGCAGCTTAGGGGATAGCGGGGGCGCATCGACCCAGTACTTC.

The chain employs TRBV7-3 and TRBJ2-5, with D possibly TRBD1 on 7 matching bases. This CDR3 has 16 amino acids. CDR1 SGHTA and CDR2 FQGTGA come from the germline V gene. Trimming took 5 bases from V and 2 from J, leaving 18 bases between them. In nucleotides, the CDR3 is TGTGCCAGCAGCCCCCAGGGCAGGGGGGTACAAGAGACCCAGTACTTC. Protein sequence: CASSPQGRGVQETQYF.

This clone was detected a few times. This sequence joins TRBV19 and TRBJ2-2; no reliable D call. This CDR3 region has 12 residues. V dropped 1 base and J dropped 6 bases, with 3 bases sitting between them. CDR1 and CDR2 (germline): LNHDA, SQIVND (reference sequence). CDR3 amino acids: CASSIVAGELFF. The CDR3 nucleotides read TGTGCCAGTAGTATAGTGGCCGGGGAGCTGTTTTTT. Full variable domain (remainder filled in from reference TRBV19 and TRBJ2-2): DGGITQSPKYLFRKEGQNVTLSCEQNLNHDAMYWYRQDPGQGLRLIYYSQIVNDFQKGDIAEGYSVSREKKESFPLTVTSAQKNPTAFYLCASSIVAGELFFGEGSRLTVL.

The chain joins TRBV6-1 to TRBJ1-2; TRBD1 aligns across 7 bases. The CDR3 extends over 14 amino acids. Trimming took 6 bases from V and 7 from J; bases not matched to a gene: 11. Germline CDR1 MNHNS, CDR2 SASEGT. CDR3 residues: CASRWTGKTGGYTF. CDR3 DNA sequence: TGTGCCAGCAGATGGACAGGCAAAACGGGTGGCTACACCTTC.

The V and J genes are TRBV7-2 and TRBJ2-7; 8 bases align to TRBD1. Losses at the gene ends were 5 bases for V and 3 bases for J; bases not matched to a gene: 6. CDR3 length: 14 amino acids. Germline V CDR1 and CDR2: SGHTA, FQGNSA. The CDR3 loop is CASSPVTGVYEQYF. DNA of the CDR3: TGTGCCAGCAGCCCGGTGACAGGGGTCTACGAGCAGTACTTC.

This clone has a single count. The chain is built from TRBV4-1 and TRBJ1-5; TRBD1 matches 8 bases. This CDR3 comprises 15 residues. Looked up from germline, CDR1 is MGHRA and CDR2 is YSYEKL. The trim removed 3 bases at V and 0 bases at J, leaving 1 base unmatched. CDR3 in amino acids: CASSQDRASNQPQHF. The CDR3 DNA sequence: TGCGCCAGCAGCCAGGACAGGGCTAGCAATCAGCCCCAGCATTTT.

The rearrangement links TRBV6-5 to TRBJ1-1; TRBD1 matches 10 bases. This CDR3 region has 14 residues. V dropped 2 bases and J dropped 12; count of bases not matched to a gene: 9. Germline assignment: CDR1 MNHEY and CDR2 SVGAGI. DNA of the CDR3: TGTGCCAGCAGTTACAGGCCCTGGGACAGGGGTTCTTTCTTT. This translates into CASSYRPWDRGSFF.

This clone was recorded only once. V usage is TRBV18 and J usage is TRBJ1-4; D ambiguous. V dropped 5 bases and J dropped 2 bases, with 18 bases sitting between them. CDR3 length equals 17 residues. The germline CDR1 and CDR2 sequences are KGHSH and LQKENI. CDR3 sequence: CASSEQALISTNEKLFF. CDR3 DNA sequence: TGTGCCAGCTCAGAGCAGGCTTTAATTTCGACTAATGAAAAACTGTTTTTT.

CDR3 sequence: CASRARGGREQYF. CDR3 DNA sequence: TGTGCCAGCAGAGCGCGGGGGGGCCGCGAGCAGTACTTC. The chain carries TRBV28 and TRBJ2-7, with 9 bases identical to TRBD2. From germline, CDR1 is MDHEN and CDR2 SYDVKM. With 6 bases clipped from V and 6 bases from J, the junction kept 6 bases outside the gene matches. The CDR3 is 13 residues long. Drawing the rest from reference TRBV28 and TRBJ2-7, the complete variable domain is DVKVTQSSRYLVKRTGEKVFLECVQDMDHENMFWYRQDPGLGLRLIYFSYDVKMKEKGDIPEGYSVSREKKERFSLILESASTNQTSMYLCASRARGGREQYFGPGTRLTVT.

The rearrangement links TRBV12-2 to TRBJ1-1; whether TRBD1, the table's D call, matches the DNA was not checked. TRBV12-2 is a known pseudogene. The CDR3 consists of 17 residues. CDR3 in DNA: TGTGCAAGTCGCTTAGTGACTCCGGGACAGGTTAACACTGAAGCTTTCTTT. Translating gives CASRLVTPGQVNTEAFF.

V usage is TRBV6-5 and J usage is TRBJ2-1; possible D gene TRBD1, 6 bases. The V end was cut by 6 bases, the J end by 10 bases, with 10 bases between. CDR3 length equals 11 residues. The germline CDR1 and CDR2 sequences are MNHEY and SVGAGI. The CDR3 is CASRTGTEQFF. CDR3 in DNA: TGTGCCAGCAGAACAGGGACGGAGCAGTTCTTC.

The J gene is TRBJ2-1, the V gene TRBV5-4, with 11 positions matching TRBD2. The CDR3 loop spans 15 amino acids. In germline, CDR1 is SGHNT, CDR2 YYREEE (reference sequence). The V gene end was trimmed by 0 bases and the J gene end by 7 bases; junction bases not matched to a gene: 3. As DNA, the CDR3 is TGTGCCAGCAGCTTGGTATCTAGCGGGGGGAATGAGCAGTTCTTC. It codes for CASSLVSSGGNEQFF.

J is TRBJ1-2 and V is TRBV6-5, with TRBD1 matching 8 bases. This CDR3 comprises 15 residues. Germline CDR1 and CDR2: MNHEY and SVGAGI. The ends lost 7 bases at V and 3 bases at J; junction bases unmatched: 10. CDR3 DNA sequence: TGTGCCAGCACAAATCCCGGGACAGGTGACTATGGCTACACCTTC. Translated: CASTNPGTGDYGYTF.

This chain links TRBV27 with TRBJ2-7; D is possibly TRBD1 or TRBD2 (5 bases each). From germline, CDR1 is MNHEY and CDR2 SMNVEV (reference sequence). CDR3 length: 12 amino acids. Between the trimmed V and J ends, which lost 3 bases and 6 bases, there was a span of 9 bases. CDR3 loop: CASSFQGREQYF. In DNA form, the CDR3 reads TGTGCCAGCAGTTTTCAGGGACGCGAGCAGTACTTC.

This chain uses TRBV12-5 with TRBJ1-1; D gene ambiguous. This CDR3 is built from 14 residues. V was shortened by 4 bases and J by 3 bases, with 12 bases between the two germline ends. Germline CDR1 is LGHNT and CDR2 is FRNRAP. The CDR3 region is CASGSSPRDTEAFF. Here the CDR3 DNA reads TGTGCTAGTGGTTCCAGTCCAAGAGACACTGAAGCTTTCTTT.

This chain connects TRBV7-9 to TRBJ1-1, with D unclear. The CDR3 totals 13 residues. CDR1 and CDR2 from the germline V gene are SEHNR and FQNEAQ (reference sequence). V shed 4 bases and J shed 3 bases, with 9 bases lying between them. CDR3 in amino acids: CASSSQLDTEAFF. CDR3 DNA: TGTGCCAGCAGCTCCCAGTTGGACACTGAAGCTTTCTTT.

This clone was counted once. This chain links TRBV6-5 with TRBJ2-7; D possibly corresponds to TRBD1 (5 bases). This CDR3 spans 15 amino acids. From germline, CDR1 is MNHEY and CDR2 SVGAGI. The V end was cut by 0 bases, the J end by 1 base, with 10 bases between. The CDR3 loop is CASSYSRVWSYEQYF. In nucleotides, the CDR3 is TGTGCCAGCAGTTACTCCAGGGTCTGGTCCTACGAGCAGTACTTC.

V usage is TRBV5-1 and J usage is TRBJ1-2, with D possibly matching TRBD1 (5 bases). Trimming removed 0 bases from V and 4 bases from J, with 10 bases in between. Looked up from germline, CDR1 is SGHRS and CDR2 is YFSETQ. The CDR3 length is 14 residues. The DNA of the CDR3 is TGCGCCAGCAGCTTGGAGGGGAGCGGCTATGGCTACACCTTC. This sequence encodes CASSLEGSGYGYTF.

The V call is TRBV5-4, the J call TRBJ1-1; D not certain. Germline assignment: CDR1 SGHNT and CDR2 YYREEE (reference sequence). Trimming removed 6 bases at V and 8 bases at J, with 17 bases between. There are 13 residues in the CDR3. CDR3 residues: CASTLVADGEAFF. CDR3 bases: TGTGCCAGCACCTTAGTGGCGGACGGCGAAGCTTTCTTT.

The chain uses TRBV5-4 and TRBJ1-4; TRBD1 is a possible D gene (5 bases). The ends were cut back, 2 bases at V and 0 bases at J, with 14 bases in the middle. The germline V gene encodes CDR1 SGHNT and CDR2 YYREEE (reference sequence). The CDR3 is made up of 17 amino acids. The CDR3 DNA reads TGTGCCAGCAGCTTCTTCGTGGGGACTGCAACTAATGAAAAACTGTTTTTT. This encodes CASSFFVGTATNEKLFF.

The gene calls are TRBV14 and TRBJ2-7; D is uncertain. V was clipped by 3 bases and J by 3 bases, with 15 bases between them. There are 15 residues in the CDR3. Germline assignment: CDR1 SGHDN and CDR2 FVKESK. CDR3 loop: CASSQQVSPLYEQYF. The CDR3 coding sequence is TGTGCCAGCAGCCAGCAGGTCTCCCCCCTCTACGAGCAGTACTTC.

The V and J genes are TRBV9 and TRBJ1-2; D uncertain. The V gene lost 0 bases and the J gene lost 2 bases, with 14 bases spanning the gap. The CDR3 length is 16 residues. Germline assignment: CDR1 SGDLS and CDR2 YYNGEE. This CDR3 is CASSVAGEGVNYGYTF. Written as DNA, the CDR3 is TGTGCCAGCAGCGTAGCGGGAGAGGGCGTCAACTATGGCTACACCTTC.

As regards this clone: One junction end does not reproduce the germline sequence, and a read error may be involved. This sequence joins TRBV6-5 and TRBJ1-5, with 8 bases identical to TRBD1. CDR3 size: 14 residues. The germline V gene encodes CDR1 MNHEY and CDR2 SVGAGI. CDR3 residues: CASKQGAGNQSQHF. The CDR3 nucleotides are TGTGCCAGTAAGCAGGGGGCTGGCAATCAGTCCCAGCATTTT.

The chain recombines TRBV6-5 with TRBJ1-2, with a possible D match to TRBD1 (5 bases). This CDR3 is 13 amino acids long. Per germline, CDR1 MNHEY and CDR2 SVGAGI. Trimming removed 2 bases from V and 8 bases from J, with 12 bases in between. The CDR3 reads CASSYGREGGYTF. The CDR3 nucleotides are TGTGCCAGCAGTTACGGCAGGGAGGGCGGCTACACCTTC.

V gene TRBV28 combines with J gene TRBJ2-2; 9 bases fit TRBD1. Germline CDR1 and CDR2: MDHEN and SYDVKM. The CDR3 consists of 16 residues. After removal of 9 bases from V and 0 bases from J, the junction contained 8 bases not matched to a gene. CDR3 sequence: CASIPGQGTNTGELFF. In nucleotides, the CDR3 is TGTGCCAGTATCCCGGGACAGGGTACGAACACCGGGGAGCTGTTTTTT.

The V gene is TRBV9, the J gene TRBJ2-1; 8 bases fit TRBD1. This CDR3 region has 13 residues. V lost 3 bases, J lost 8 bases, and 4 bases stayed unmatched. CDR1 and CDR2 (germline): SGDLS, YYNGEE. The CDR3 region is CASSGGQGHEQFF. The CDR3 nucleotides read TGTGCCAGCAGCGGCGGACAGGGCCATGAGCAGTTCTTC.

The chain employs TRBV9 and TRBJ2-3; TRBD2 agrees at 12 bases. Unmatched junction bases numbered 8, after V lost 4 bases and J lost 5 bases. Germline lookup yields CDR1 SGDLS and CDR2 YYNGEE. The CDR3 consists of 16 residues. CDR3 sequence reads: CASSLVLAGGRDTQYF. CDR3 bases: TGTGCCAGCAGCCTCGTACTAGCGGGGGGTAGAGATACGCAGTATTTT.

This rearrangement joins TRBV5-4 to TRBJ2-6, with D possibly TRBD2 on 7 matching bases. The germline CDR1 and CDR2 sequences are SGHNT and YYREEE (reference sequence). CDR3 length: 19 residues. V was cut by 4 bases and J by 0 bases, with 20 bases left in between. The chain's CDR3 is CASSGGAGTALSGANVLTF. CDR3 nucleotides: TGTGCCAGCAGCGGGGGGGCGGGGACTGCCCTCTCTGGGGCCAACGTCCTGACTTTC. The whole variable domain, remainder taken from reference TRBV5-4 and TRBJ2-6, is ETGVTQSPTHLIKTRGQQVTLRCSSQSGHNTVSWYQQALGQGPQFIFQYYREEENGRGNFPPRFSGLQFPNYSSELNVNALELDDSALYLCASSGGAGTALSGANVLTFGAGSRLTVL.

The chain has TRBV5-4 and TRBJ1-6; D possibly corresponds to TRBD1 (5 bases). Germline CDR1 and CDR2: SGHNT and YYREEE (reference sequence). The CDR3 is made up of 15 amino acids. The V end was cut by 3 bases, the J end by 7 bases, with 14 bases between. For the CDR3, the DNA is TGTGCCAGCAGCTCCCCCACAGGAGGGAATTCACCCCTCCACTTT. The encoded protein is CASSSPTGGNSPLHF.

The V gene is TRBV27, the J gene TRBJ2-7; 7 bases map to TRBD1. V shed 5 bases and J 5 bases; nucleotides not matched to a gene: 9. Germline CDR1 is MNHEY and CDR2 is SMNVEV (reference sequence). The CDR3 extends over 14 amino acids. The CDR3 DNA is TGTGCCAGCAGTCGGGACAGCGCTGGGGACGAGCAGTACTTC. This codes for CASSRDSAGDEQYF.

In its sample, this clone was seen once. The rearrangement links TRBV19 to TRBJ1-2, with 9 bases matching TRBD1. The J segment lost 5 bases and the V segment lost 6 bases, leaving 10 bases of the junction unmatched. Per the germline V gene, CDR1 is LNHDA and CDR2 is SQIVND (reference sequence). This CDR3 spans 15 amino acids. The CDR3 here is CASSPGDRAVYGYTF. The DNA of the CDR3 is TGTGCCAGTAGCCCCGGGGACAGGGCGGTGTATGGCTACACCTTC.